Below, 14 T cell receptor beta chains from the same sample are listed, as sequenced in a study of blood T cell repertoires in COVID-19. Profiling relied on immunoSEQ multiplex PCR, and the TCRdb table lists in-frame clones only, not all of them. The sample includes approximately 350,000 clones, roughly nine tenths of them seen just once. The sequencing sample was made of peripheral blood. All receptors come from a middle-aged man with acute or convalescent COVID-19.

This chain uses TRBV7-2 with TRBJ2-3; 8 nucleotides match TRBD1. This CDR3 is built from 14 residues. CDR1 and CDR2 from the germline V gene are SGHTA and FQGNSA. J lost 2 bases, V lost 6 bases, and 4 bases had no gene match. This CDR3 is CASRQGAATDTQYF. The CDR3 region has the DNA TGTGCCAGCAGGCAGGGGGCTGCCACAGATACGCAGTATTTT.

The rearrangement links TRBV27 to TRBJ1-3; 10 bases are shared with TRBD1. Germline loops: CDR1 MNHEY, CDR2 SMNVEV (reference sequence). The CDR3 covers 14 residues. V was pared by 7 bases and J by 9 bases, with 9 bases of the junction left unmatched. The CDR3, as DNA: TGTGCCAGCACAATGACAGGGGGCGTCGGCACCATATATTTT. Translated, it gives CASTMTGGVGTIYF.

The table lists this clone with a count of one. The rearrangement links TRBV23-1 to TRBJ1-5; no definite D call. TRBV23-1 counts as an open reading frame of uncertain function. The V gene lost 4 bases and the J gene lost 7 bases, with 23 bases spanning the gap. This CDR3 has 17 amino acids. In DNA form, the CDR3 reads TGCGCCAGCAGTCCCCTTCGCCCCACCCGGTCCCACCAGCCCCAGCATTTT. Translation: CASSPLRPTRSHQPQHF.

The genes are TRBV6-6 and TRBJ2-1; 12 nucleotides match TRBD2. Germline V CDR1 and CDR2: MNHNY, SVGAGI (reference sequence). V dropped 0 bases and J dropped 9; count of bases not matched to a gene: 6. The CDR3 runs 16 residues. In nucleotides, the CDR3 is TGTGCCAGCAGTTACTCTTCTAGCGGGGGGGCCTTTGAGCAGTTCTTC. Residues: CASSYSSSGGAFEQFF.

The chain combines TRBV28 with TRBJ1-5; D possibly corresponds to TRBD1 (5 bases). In germline, CDR1 is MDHEN, CDR2 SYDVKM. The germline V and J ends were trimmed by 8 bases and 9 bases, with 14 bases remaining between them. The length of the CDR3 is 12 residues. In nucleotides, the CDR3 is TGTGCCAGCGGCGCGGGGGAACGGCCCCAGCATTTT. Translated: CASGAGERPQHF.

This chain uses TRBV2 with TRBJ1-5; a weak D match, TRBD1 (5 bases). V was shortened by 10 bases and J by 0 bases, with 19 bases between the two germline ends. The CDR3 spans 16 residues. The V gene's germline CDR1 is SNHLY and CDR2 FYNNEI. The CDR3 loop reads CANGGDPRDSNQPQHF. CDR3 DNA: TGTGCCAACGGAGGGGATCCCAGAGATAGCAATCAGCCCCAGCATTTT.

This clone occurred once. The chain has TRBV7-8 and TRBJ1-5; 7 bases agree with TRBD1. Germline V gene sequence: CDR1 SGHVS, CDR2 FQNEAQ. The CDR3 runs to 13 residues. Trimming removed 4 bases from V and 5 bases from J; junction bases left unmatched: 2. The CDR3, as DNA: TGTGCCAGCAGCTCAGACAGGGATCAGCCCCAGCATTTT. Encoded protein: CASSSDRDQPQHF. Variable domain in full (rest from reference TRBV7-8 and TRBJ1-5): GAGVSQSPRYKVAKRGQDVALRCDPISGHVSLFWYQQALGQGPEFLTYFQNEAQLDKSGLPSDRFFAERPEGSVSTLKIQRTQQEDSAVYLCASSSDRDQPQHFGDGTRLSIL.

CDR3 sequence (DNA): TGCGCCAGCAGCCCAGGGACTCCCGAGGATCCGCAGTATTTT. This encodes CASSPGTPEDPQYF. This chain links TRBV4-1 with TRBJ2-3; a weak D match, TRBD2 (6 bases). V dropped 4 bases and J dropped 10 bases, with 18 bases sitting between them. The length of the CDR3 is 14 residues. CDR1 is MGHRA, CDR2 YSYEKL, per germline.

This clone was seen a handful of times. V is TRBV7-8 and J is TRBJ2-3, with a possible D match to TRBD2 (6 bases). The CDR3 has 15 residues. Trimming removed 3 bases from V and 2 bases from J, with 12 bases in between. Germline-derived CDR1 and CDR2 are SGHVS and FQNEAQ. For the CDR3, the DNA is TGTGCCAGCAGCTTCTTCGGGGGTGCCACAGATACGCAGTATTTT. It specifies CASSFFGGATDTQYF.

The chain employs TRBV24-1 and TRBJ1-3; 9 nucleotides agree with TRBD1. The CDR3 has 18 amino acids. V shed 3 bases and J 5 bases; nucleotides not matched to a gene: 13. Germline lookup yields CDR1 KGHDR and CDR2 SFDVKD. The CDR3 reads CATSDDVPGQGDRNTIYF. For the CDR3, the DNA is TGTGCCACCAGTGATGACGTTCCGGGACAGGGTGATAGAAACACCATATATTTT.

This clone has just a few counts. V gene TRBV3-1 (or the pseudogene TRBV3-2) combines with J gene TRBJ2-6; no clear D gene. CDR3 size: 14 residues. V was shortened by 2 bases and J by 4 bases, with 6 bases between the two germline ends. CDR1 is LGHDT, CDR2 YNNKEL, per germline (reference sequence). The CDR3 sequence is CASSQSAGANVLTF. CDR3 DNA sequence: TGTGCCAGCAGCCAAAGCGCCGGGGCCAACGTCCTGACTTTC.

The rearrangement uses TRBV5-1 and TRBJ1-1; 8 bases align to TRBD1. The V gene end was trimmed by 7 bases and the J gene end by 8 bases; junction bases not matched to a gene: 4. CDR3 length equals 11 residues. Looked up from germline, CDR1 is SGHRS and CDR2 is YFSETQ. The CDR3 coding sequence is TGCGCCAGCGGACAGGGCGGGGAAGCTTTCTTT. Protein sequence: CASGQGGEAFF.

The genes are TRBV2 and TRBJ1-5, with D hard to call. Per germline, CDR1 SNHLY and CDR2 FYNNEI. This CDR3 comprises 15 residues. With 1 base removed from V and 7 bases from J, the gap between germline ends came to 14 bases. CDR3 amino acids: CASSEGRQVAQPQHF. As DNA, the CDR3 is TGTGCCAGCAGTGAAGGTCGACAAGTGGCACAGCCCCAGCATTTT.

The chain employs TRBV28 and TRBJ1-4, with 9 bases identical to TRBD1. Germline CDR1 reads MDHEN; CDR2 reads SYDVKM. There are 15 residues in the CDR3. The junction had 11 bases not matched to a gene; V was cut back by 7 bases and J by 8 bases. The CDR3 is CASTSGTGNREKLFF. As DNA, the CDR3 is TGTGCCAGCACTTCCGGGACAGGGAATCGGGAAAAACTGTTTTTT. Variable domain in full (rest from reference TRBV28 and TRBJ1-4): DVKVTQSSRYLVKRTGEKVFLECVQDMDHENMFWYRQDPGLGLRLIYFSYDVKMKEKGDIPEGYSVSREKKERFSLILESASTNQTSMYLCASTSGTGNREKLFFGSGTQLSVL.